These 7 T cell receptor beta chains share one sample of origin, sequenced in a study of Graves' ophthalmopathy and Graves' hyperthyroidism. RNA transcripts yielded amplified TCR beta CDR3 regions. RT-PCR with HTBI primers came first, then second-round multiplex PCR. TCRdb recomputed calls from the multiplex PCR reads with MiXCR, one row per CDR3 protein. The table includes 450,000 or so distinct CDR3 sequences, approximately 15% detected once. Material for sequencing was blood. These receptors were obtained from a woman under 40 with Graves' ophthalmopathy.

The rearrangement joins TRBV7-9 to TRBJ2-5, with a tentative D call TRBD2 (6 bases). Germline V gene data show CDR1 as SEHNR and CDR2 as FQNEAQ (reference sequence). The CDR3 length is 16 residues. V gave up 3 bases and J gave up 2 bases, with 16 bases separating them. CDR3: CASSFGGVGTQETQYF. In nucleotides, the CDR3 is TGTGCCAGCAGCTTCGGAGGGGTGGGAACGCAAGAGACCCAGTACTTC.

In its sample, this clonotype was seen once. The chain carries TRBV2 and TRBJ2-2; either TRBD1 or TRBD2 may fit D (5 bases each). With 4 bases removed from V and 0 bases from J, the gap between germline ends came to 15 bases. Germline CDR1 and CDR2: SNHLY and FYNNEI. CDR3 length: 17 residues. The CDR3 coding sequence is TGTGCCAGCAGTGTGGATTTTGAGGGGCCGAACACCGGGGAGCTGTTTTTT. This translates into CASSVDFEGPNTGELFF.

This clonotype was seen repeatedly, ten times or more. The chain has TRBV15 and TRBJ2-7; perhaps TRBD1 as D (5 bases). Germline values: CDR1 LNHNV, CDR2 YYDKDF (reference sequence). Trimming left V 5 bases short and J 3 bases short, with 14 bases between. CDR3 length: 14 residues. CDR3 bases: TGTGCCACCAGCCGTACAGGTCACCGCTACGAGCAGTACTTC. Translating gives CATSRTGHRYEQYF. Full variable domain (remainder filled in from reference TRBV15 and TRBJ2-7): DAMVIQNPRYQVTQFGKPVTLSCSQTLNHNVMYWYQQKSSQAPKLLFHYYDKDFNNEADTPDNFQSRRPNTSFCFLDIRSPGLGDTAMYLCATSRTGHRYEQYFGPGTRLTVT.

The table lists this clonotype with many counts. The gene calls are TRBV14 and TRBJ2-7; D is unclear. The germline V gene has CDR1 SGHDN and CDR2 FVKESK. The CDR3 spans 14 residues. V lost 3 bases to trimming and J lost 2 bases, with 11 bases between them. CDR3 nucleotides: TGTGCCAGCAGCCATTCCAGCGTTCCCTACGAGCAGTACTTC. Encoded protein: CASSHSSVPYEQYF. Combining the CDR3 with reference TRBV14 and TRBJ2-7 gives the whole variable domain EAGVTQFPSHSVIEKGQTVTLRCDPISGHDNLYWYRRVMGKEIKFLLHFVKESKQDESGMPNNRFLAERTGGTYSTLKVQPAELEDSGVYFCASSHSSVPYEQYFGPGTRLTVT.

This clonotype was observed many times. The chain carries TRBV6-4 and TRBJ2-5; no clear D gene. This CDR3 contains 13 residues. Germline lookup yields CDR1 MRHNA and CDR2 SNTAGT. The V gene lost 0 bases and the J gene lost 5 bases, with 7 bases spanning the gap. CDR3 residues: CASSDSMGETQYF. In nucleotides, the CDR3 is TGTGCCAGCAGTGACTCGATGGGGGAGACCCAGTACTTC.

This clonotype was seen ten or more times. This sequence joins TRBV30 and TRBJ1-5; TRBD1 matches 8 bases. The CDR3 covers 18 residues. With V trimmed by 2 bases and J by 2 bases, 14 bases remained unmatched. CDR1 GTSNPN and CDR2 SVGIG come from the germline V gene (reference sequence). Here the CDR3 DNA reads TGTGCCTGGAGTAAGCGAGGTCGACAGGGGAAAGGCAATCAGCCCCAGCATTTT. It encodes CAWSKRGRQGKGNQPQHF.

The rearrangement links TRBV2 to TRBJ1-2; TRBD1 might be the D (5 bases). Germline CDR1 reads SNHLY; CDR2 reads FYNNEI. Trimming took off 0 bases at V and 4 bases at J, with 15 bases between the two ends. This CDR3 is 16 amino acids long. CDR3 in DNA: TGTGCCAGCAGTGAAGCGTTGGGTGGGGCAGTCTATGGCTACACCTTC. This translates into CASSEALGGAVYGYTF.